The clone carrying this T cell receptor beta chain occurred many times. Its antigen remains unidentified. These data belong to a study of identical twins. Overall study findings and caveats: Models underestimated TCR alpha sharing (out-of-frame) in monozygotic twins.

Germline values: CDR1 DFQATT, CDR2 SNEGSKA (reference sequence). There are 13 residues in the CDR3. V lost 6 bases to trimming and J lost 2 bases; unmatched junction nucleotides: 3. The cDNA had a unique molecular identifier and a template-switch universal primer site. TCRdb recomputed calls from the 5' RACE reads with MiXCR, one row per CDR3 protein. Of fewer than 900,000 distinct CDR3 sequences in the sample, 21% were seen once. These data are also associated with another study on T cells expressing NK-cell markers.

Material: PBMCs. The V and J genes are TRBV20-1 and TRBJ2-1; 8 nucleotides match TRBD2. The clonotype was recovered from a woman aged 18 to 35 in good health. Written as DNA, the CDR3 is TGCAGTGCGGGGGGACTAGCCTACAATGAGCAGTTCTTC. Protein product: CSAGGLAYNEQFF.